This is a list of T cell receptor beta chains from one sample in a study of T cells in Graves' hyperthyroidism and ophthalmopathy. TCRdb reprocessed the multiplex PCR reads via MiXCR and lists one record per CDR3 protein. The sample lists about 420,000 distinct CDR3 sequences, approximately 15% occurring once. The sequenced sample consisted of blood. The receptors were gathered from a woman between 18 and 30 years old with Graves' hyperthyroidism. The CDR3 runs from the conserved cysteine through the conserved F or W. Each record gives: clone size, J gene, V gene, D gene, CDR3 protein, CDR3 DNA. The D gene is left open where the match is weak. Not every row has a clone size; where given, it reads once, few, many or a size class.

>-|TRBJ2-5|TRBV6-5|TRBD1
CASSYSRTGDETQYF
TGTGCCAGCAGTTACTCGCGCACAGGGGACGAGACCCAGTACTTC
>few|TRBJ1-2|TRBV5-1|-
CASSLKDGAGAFFNGYTF
TGCGCCAGCAGTTTAAAAGACGGGGCAGGGGCGTTTTTTAATGGCTACACCTTC
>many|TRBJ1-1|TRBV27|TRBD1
CASSQYDRGGMNTEAFF
TGTGCCAGCAGTCAGTATGACAGGGGTGGGATGAACACTGAAGCTTTCTTT
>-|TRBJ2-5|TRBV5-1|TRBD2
CASSVGLAGPARGETQYF
TGCGCCAGCAGCGTCGGACTAGCGGGACCCGCGCGGGGGGAGACCCAGTACTTC
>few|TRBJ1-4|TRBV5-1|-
CASSLSGGVMSKKLFF
TGCGCCAGCAGCTTGTCGGGCGGCGTAATGAGTAAAAAACTGTTTTTT
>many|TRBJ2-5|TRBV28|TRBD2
CASSPLAVQETQYF
TGTGCCAGCAGCCCACTAGCGGTCCAAGAGACCCAGTACTTC
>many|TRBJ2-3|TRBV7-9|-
CASSPRVGGPSTDTQYF
TGTGCCAGCAGCCCCCGTGTGGGCGGGCCTAGCACAGATACGCAGTATTTT
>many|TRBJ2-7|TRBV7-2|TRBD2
CASSLGLAGAQEQYF
TGTGCCAGCAGCTTAGGGCTAGCGGGAGCACAAGAGCAGTACTTC
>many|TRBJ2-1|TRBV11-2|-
CASSTRLAYNEQFF
TGTGCCAGCAGCACGAGACTAGCCTACAATGAGCAGTTCTTC
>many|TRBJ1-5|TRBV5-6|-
CASSIFQGYQPQHF
TGTGCCAGCAGCATATTTCAGGGTTATCAGCCCCAGCATTTT
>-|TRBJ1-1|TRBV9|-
CASSVNSGNTEAFF
TGTGCCAGCAGCGTCAACAGCGGGAACACTGAAGCTTTCTTT
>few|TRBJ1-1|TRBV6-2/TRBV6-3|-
CASSYSRGHGAEAFF
TGTGCCAGCAGTTACTCCAGGGGACATGGGGCTGAAGCTTTCTTT
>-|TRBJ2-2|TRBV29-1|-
CSARWGLTGLFF
TGCAGCGCCCGGTGGGGGCTTACAGGGCTGTTTTTT
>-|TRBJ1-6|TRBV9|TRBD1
CASSSAPDRGDSPLHF
TGTGCCAGCAGCTCTGCCCCGGACAGGGGTGATTCACCCCTCCACTTT
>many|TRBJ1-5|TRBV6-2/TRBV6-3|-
CASSYGSRLNQPQHF
TGTGCCAGCAGTTACGGGAGCCGCCTCAATCAGCCCCAGCATTTT
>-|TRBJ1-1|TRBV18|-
CVSSFGKNTEAFF
TGTGTCAGCTCATTCGGGAAGAACACTGAAGCTTTCTTT
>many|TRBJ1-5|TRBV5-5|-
CASSWGHGSNQPQHF
TGTGCCAGCAGCTGGGGGCACGGGAGCAATCAGCCCCAGCATTTT
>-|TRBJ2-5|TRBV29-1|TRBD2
CSVGLAGKETQYF
TGCAGCGTAGGACTAGCGGGAAAAGAGACCCAGTACTTC
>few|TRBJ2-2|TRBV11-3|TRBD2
CASSFSSGRASGELFF
TGTGCCAGCAGCTTTTCTAGCGGGAGGGCCTCCGGGGAGCTGTTTTTT
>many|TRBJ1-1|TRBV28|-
CASSLMGVANTEAFF
TGTGCCAGCAGTTTAATGGGGGTGGCGAACACTGAAGCTTTCTTT
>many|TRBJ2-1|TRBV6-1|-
CASSDRDSRGDEQFF
TGTGCCAGCAGTGACCGGGACTCCAGGGGCGATGAGCAGTTCTTC
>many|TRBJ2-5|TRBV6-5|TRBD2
CASSSGGREGETQYF
TGTGCCAGCAGTTCTGGCGGGAGGGAGGGTGAGACCCAGTACTTC
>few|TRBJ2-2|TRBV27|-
CASAVLNTGELFF
TGTGCCAGCGCGGTACTGAACACCGGGGAGCTGTTTTTT
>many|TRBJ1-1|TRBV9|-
CASSLEGMNTEAFF
TGTGCCAGCAGCCTAGAGGGCATGAACACTGAAGCTTTCTTT
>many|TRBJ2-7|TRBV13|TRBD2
CASTRLAGDEQYF
TGTGCCAGCACCCGACTAGCGGGAGACGAGCAGTACTTC
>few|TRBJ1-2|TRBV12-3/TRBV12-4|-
CASQGGAYGYTF
TGTGCCAGCCAAGGGGGGGCGTATGGCTACACCTTC
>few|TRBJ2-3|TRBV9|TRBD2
CASSGRLADSSTDTQYF
TGTGCCAGCAGCGGTCGACTAGCGGACTCCTCCACAGATACGCAGTATTTT
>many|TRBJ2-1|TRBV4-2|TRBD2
CASSPGLAGSNEQFF
TGTGCCAGCAGCCCAGGACTAGCGGGATCCAATGAGCAGTTCTTC
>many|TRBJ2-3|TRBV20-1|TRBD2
CSARETGTSGFHGGTQYF
TGCAGTGCTAGAGAGACCGGGACTAGCGGATTTCACGGAGGGACGCAGTATTTT
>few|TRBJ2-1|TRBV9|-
CASSEDTSYNEQFF
TGTGCCAGCAGCGAAGACACCTCCTACAATGAGCAGTTCTTC
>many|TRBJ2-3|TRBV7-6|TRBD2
CASSSKGLAGDADTQYF
TGTGCCAGCAGCTCCAAGGGACTAGCGGGAGACGCAGATACGCAGTATTTT
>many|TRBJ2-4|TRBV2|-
CASSGMGTGIQYF
TGTGCCAGCAGTGGAATGGGCACGGGCATTCAGTACTTC
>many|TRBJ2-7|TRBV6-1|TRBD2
CASSEARLAELSYEQYF
TGTGCCAGCAGTGAAGCCCGACTAGCGGAACTTTCCTACGAGCAGTACTTC
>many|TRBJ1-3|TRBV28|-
CASSRTGSSGNTIYF
TGTGCCAGCAGCCGTACAGGGTCCTCTGGAAACACCATATATTTT
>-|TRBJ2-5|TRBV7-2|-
CASSLADSSKYF
TGTGCCAGCAGCTTAGCGGACAGCTCGAAGTACTTC
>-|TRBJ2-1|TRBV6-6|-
CASSYSLGAGRSNEQFF
TGTGCCAGCAGTTACTCGTTAGGAGCAGGGCGGTCCAATGAGCAGTTCTTC
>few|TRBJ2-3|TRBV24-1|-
CATSDTLATRYF
TGTGCCACCAGTGATACCCTAGCGACCCGGTATTTT
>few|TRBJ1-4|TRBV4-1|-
CASSQPREGRSEKLFF
TGCGCCAGCAGCCAACCCCGGGAGGGTAGAAGTGAAAAACTGTTTTTT
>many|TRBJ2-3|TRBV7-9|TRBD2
CASSRTSGRSANTDTQYF
TGTGCCAGCAGCCGTACTAGCGGACGGAGTGCCAACACAGATACGCAGTATTTT
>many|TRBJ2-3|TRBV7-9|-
CASSLERLSTDTQYF
TGTGCCAGCAGCTTAGAGAGACTCAGCACAGATACGCAGTATTTT
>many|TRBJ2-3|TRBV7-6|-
CASSLAGNPTDTQYF
TGTGCCAGCAGCTTAGCGGGAAACCCCACAGATACGCAGTATTTT
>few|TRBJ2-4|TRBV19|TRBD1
CASSIQGQKNIQYF
TGTGCCAGTAGTATTCAGGGACAGAAAAACATTCAGTACTTC
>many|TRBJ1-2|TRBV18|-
CASSPSSVYGYTF
TGTGCCAGCTCACCATCCTCAGTCTATGGCTACACCTTC
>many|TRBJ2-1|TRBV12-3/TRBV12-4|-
CASSLSGYNEQFF
TGTGCCAGCAGTTTATCGGGCTACAATGAGCAGTTCTTC
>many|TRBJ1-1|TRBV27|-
CASSFEANTEAFF
TGTGCCAGCAGTTTTGAGGCGAACACTGAAGCTTTCTTT
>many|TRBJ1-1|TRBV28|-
CASSLSPGEGEAFF
TGTGCCAGCAGTTTATCGCCAGGTGAGGGTGAAGCTTTCTTT
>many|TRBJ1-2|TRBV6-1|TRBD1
CASSFSTGQRYGYTF
TGTGCCAGCAGTTTTTCGACGGGACAGCGCTATGGCTACACCTTC
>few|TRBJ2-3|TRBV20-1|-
CSAIPPRPHNTDTQYF
TGCAGTGCTATCCCCCCCCGCCCCCACAACACAGATACGCAGTATTTT
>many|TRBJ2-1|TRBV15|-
CATSRDTGSSYNEQFF
TGTGCCACCAGCAGGGATACAGGAAGCTCCTACAATGAGCAGTTCTTC